Below are 12 T cell receptor beta chains sequenced from a single sample in a study of graft-versus-host responses after intestinal transplantation (dated by TCRdb to about 2021). The library was built by means of the immunoSEQ multiplex PCR assay. TCRdb stores this immuneACCESS table with in-frame sequences only. Part of the clones is absent; in the studies checked, under half of the shortfall reflects unresolved V genes, and no reason is known for the rest. For this sample the table gives some 110,000 clones, of which about 92% were detected only once. The leading ten clones occupy roughly 0.24% of the sample. Their antigens are not known. The sample's time point label, decoded: cells obtained before transplantation from donor or recipient. Here the sequenced sample was unstimulated CD4+ T cells sorted from spleen or lymph node cells, taken before transplant. The receptors come from a human donor who was the organ donor for an intestinal transplant.

The chain combines TRBV19 with TRBJ1-2; a possible D gene is TRBD1 (5 bases). V dropped 9 bases and J dropped 7 bases, with 18 bases sitting between them. CDR3 length: 13 residues. Looked up from germline, CDR1 is LNHDA and CDR2 is SQIVND (reference sequence). Written as DNA, the CDR3 is TGTGCCAGCCTCGGGAGGGGTAGTCCTGGCTACACCTTC. Translating gives CASLGRGSPGYTF.

The chain uses TRBV19 and TRBJ2-1; D may match TRBD1 or TRBD2 (6 bases each). The germline V gene encodes CDR1 LNHDA and CDR2 SQIVND (reference sequence). V lost 5 bases and J lost 10, with 27 bases in between. This CDR3 contains 17 residues. CDR3 nucleotide sequence: TGTGCCAGTAGTCGAACTAACGGGGGCGGTAACGTCTTGGAGCAGTTCTTC. The encoded protein is CASSRTNGGGNVLEQFF.

The chain carries TRBV28 and TRBJ1-3, with D unclear. Germline lookup yields CDR1 MDHEN and CDR2 SYDVKM. Trimming left V 7 bases short and J 4 bases short, with 14 bases between. This CDR3 has 14 amino acids. The CDR3 loop is CASTPSRGGNTIYF. In DNA, the CDR3 is TGTGCCAGCACCCCCAGCCGGGGAGGAAACACCATATATTTT.

The V call is TRBV4-3, the J call TRBJ2-1; D uncertain. CDR3 size: 14 residues. Germline CDR1 LGHNA, CDR2 YSLEER. Trimming shortened V by 0 bases and J by 5 bases, and 8 bases separated the two germline ends. CDR3 loop: CASSQDFIDNEQFF. CDR3 nucleotide sequence: TGCGCCAGCAGCCAAGACTTTATCGACAATGAGCAGTTCTTC.

This clone was picked up one time. The chain uses TRBV30 and TRBJ2-7; 7 bases are shared with TRBD2. CDR1 is GTSNPN and CDR2 is SVGIG in the germline V gene (reference sequence). The J segment lost 1 base and the V segment lost 0 bases, leaving 3 bases of the junction unmatched. CDR3 length: 14 amino acids. The DNA for the CDR3 is TGTGCCTGGAGTGTATTCGGGGGGTCCTACGAGCAGTACTTC. Translating it yields CAWSVFGGSYEQYF.

The chain couples TRBV6-6 to TRBJ2-1, with 9 positions matching TRBD2. CDR1 is MNHNY and CDR2 is SVGAGI in the germline V gene (reference sequence). The V segment lost 6 bases and the J segment 0 bases; nucleotides outside the gene matches: 3. The CDR3 has 15 amino acids. The CDR3 here is CASRSSGGSYNEQFF. CDR3 DNA sequence: TGTGCCAGCAGAAGTAGCGGGGGCTCCTACAATGAGCAGTTCTTC.

This clone was counted only a few times. The genes are TRBV10-2 and TRBJ2-1, with 9 nucleotides matching TRBD2. This CDR3 contains 16 residues. Germline V gene data show CDR1 as WSHSY and CDR2 as SAAADI. J was trimmed by 8 bases and V by 6 bases; bases with no gene match: 14. Here the CDR3 reads CASRESGGGRGYEQFF. The CDR3 region has the DNA TGCGCCAGCAGAGAGAGCGGGGGCGGGAGGGGCTATGAGCAGTTCTTC.

The rearrangement joins TRBV19 to TRBJ2-5; D gene unclear. Trimming took off 3 bases at V and 5 bases at J, with 13 bases between the two ends. From germline, CDR1 is LNHDA and CDR2 SQIVND (reference sequence). CDR3 length: 14 amino acids. Written as DNA, the CDR3 is TGTGCCAGTAGTATCCATGTTGCGGTCGAGACCCAGTACTTC. This translates into CASSIHVAVETQYF.

The J gene is TRBJ2-7, the V gene TRBV6-5; 8 bases fit TRBD1. CDR3 length equals 15 residues. After removal of 5 bases from V and 4 bases from J, the junction contained 10 bases not matched to a gene. Germline V gene lookup returns CDR1 MNHEY and CDR2 SVGAGI. The DNA for the CDR3 is TGTGCCAGCAGTGCCCAGGGGGCGCGGGTGTACGAGCAGTACTTC. Encoded protein: CASSAQGARVYEQYF.

The V call is TRBV7-9, the J call TRBJ1-1, with no clear D. V was clipped by 1 base and J by 4 bases, with 7 bases between them. This CDR3 is built from 13 residues. Per germline, CDR1 SEHNR and CDR2 FQNEAQ (reference sequence). CDR3 region: CASSLEVATEAFF. CDR3 coding DNA: TGTGCCAGCAGCTTAGAAGTTGCCACTGAAGCTTTCTTT. Supplemented by reference TRBV7-9 and TRBJ1-1, the full variable domain reads DTGVSQNPRHKITKRGQNVTFRCDPISEHNRLYWYRQTLGQGPEFLTYFQNEAQLEKSRLLSDRFSAERPKGSFSTLEIQRTEQGDSAMYLCASSLEVATEAFFGQGTRLTVV.

The CDR3 sequence is CASSIQGNTEAFF. The CDR3 DNA reads TGTGCCAGTAGTATACAAGGGAACACTGAAGCTTTCTTT. V usage is TRBV19 and J usage is TRBJ1-1; D uncertain. Germline values: CDR1 LNHDA, CDR2 SQIVND (reference sequence). The CDR3 totals 13 residues. Trimming left V 2 bases short and J 1 base short, with 5 bases between. Complete variable domain (other parts from reference TRBV19 and TRBJ1-1): DGGITQSPKYLFRKEGQNVTLSCEQNLNHDAMYWYRQDPGQGLRLIYYSQIVNDFQKGDIAEGYSVSREKKESFPLTVTSAQKNPTAFYLCASSIQGNTEAFFGQGTRLTVV.

The rearrangement joins TRBV13 to TRBJ2-2; 9 bases are a match to TRBD1. Germline assignment: CDR1 PRHDT and CDR2 FYEKMQ (reference sequence). The CDR3 length is 17 residues. With 1 base clipped from V and 2 bases from J, the junction kept 5 bases outside the gene matches. DNA of the CDR3: TGTGCCAGCAGCTTAGAAACGACAGGGGGAAACACCGGGGAGCTGTTTTTT. This encodes CASSLETTGGNTGELFF.